Listed below are T cell receptor beta chains from one sample, sequenced in a study of T-cell memory formation after mild COVID-19. TCRdb passed the 5' RACE reads through MiXCR, listing each CDR3 protein once. The sample includes about 390,000 distinct CDR3 sequences, 15% to 20% of them seen just once. The sequenced sample was PBMCs or a T cell subset sorted from them (not recorded which). These receptors were obtained from a young man who had mild COVID-19 (a few samples of this study predate the infection). Cell type and time point are not known. CDR3s include the opening cysteine and the closing phenylalanine or tryptophan. Fields, in order: V gene, D gene, clone size, J gene, CDR3 DNA, CDR3 protein. A D gene is named only where the DNA matches it firmly. Some rows mark clone size as missing; the rest say once, few, many or name a class of expanded clone.

V gene: TRBV6-6
D gene: TRBD2
clone size: .
J gene: TRBJ2-7
CDR3 DNA: TGTGCCAGCTCTACAGCGGGGGGGTTATACGAGCAGTACTTC
CDR3 protein: CASSTAGGLYEQYF

V gene: TRBV6-5
D gene: .
clone size: .
J gene: TRBJ1-2
CDR3 DNA: TGTGCCAGCAGCCCAAGGGGGGCTGGCTACACCTTC
CDR3 protein: CASSPRGAGYTF

V gene: TRBV7-9
D gene: .
clone size: few
J gene: TRBJ1-4
CDR3 DNA: TGTGCCAGCAGCCCGGACAGATATAATGAAAAACTGTTTTTT
CDR3 protein: CASSPDRYNEKLFF

V gene: TRBV5-1
D gene: .
clone size: few
J gene: TRBJ1-2
CDR3 DNA: TGCGCCAGCAGCGAGGGACCGCTGGTGGGGAGCTACACCTTC
CDR3 protein: CASSEGPLVGSYTF

V gene: TRBV18
D gene: TRBD2
clone size: many
J gene: TRBJ2-5
CDR3 DNA: TGTGCCAGCTCACAACGGACTAGCGGGGAAGAGACCCAGTACTTC
CDR3 protein: CASSQRTSGEETQYF

V gene: TRBV18
D gene: TRBD2
clone size: few
J gene: TRBJ2-5
CDR3 DNA: TGTGCCAGCTCACCACCTAGCGGGGTAGCTGGAGAGACCCAGTACTTC
CDR3 protein: CASSPPSGVAGETQYF

V gene: TRBV12-3/TRBV12-4
D gene: TRBD2
clone size: few
J gene: TRBJ2-1
CDR3 DNA: TGTGCCAGCAGTCGGACTAGCGGGGGCTGGAATGAGCAGTTCTTC
CDR3 protein: CASSRTSGGWNEQFF

V gene: TRBV7-2
D gene: .
clone size: .
J gene: TRBJ2-6
CDR3 DNA: TGTGCCAGCAGCTTACTCGTCTCTGGGGCCAACGTCCTGACTTTC
CDR3 protein: CASSLLVSGANVLTF

V gene: TRBV5-1
D gene: TRBD1
clone size: few
J gene: TRBJ1-1
CDR3 DNA: TGCGCCAGCAGCTTAGAAAGGGGGCTTACTGAAGCTTTCTTT
CDR3 protein: CASSLERGLTEAFF

V gene: TRBV6-5
D gene: .
clone size: few
J gene: TRBJ2-3
CDR3 DNA: TGTGCCAGCAGTTACTCCCCGGAGGCAGATACGCAGTATTTT
CDR3 protein: CASSYSPEADTQYF

V gene: TRBV5-1
D gene: .
clone size: .
J gene: TRBJ1-1
CDR3 DNA: TGCGCCAGCAGCTTGGAGTCGGGGGGCACTGAAGCTTTCTTT
CDR3 protein: CASSLESGGTEAFF

V gene: TRBV18
D gene: TRBD1
clone size: few
J gene: TRBJ1-1
CDR3 DNA: TGTGCCAGCTCACCTAAGACAGGGTTCCATGGCACTGAAGCTTTCTTT
CDR3 protein: CASSPKTGFHGTEAFF

V gene: TRBV20-1
D gene: TRBD1
clone size: many
J gene: TRBJ2-7
CDR3 DNA: TGCAGTGCTAGGACAGGGACCTACGAGCAGTACTTC
CDR3 protein: CSARTGTYEQYF

V gene: TRBV7-3
D gene: .
clone size: .
J gene: TRBJ2-1
CDR3 DNA: TGTGCCAGCAGCTTAGGTACGGTCGAGCAGTTCTTC
CDR3 protein: CASSLGTVEQFF

V gene: TRBV29-1
D gene: .
clone size: few
J gene: TRBJ1-1
CDR3 DNA: TGCAGCGGCCGGGACGGGCTGGGCACTGAAGCTTTCTTT
CDR3 protein: CSGRDGLGTEAFF

V gene: TRBV7-2
D gene: TRBD2
clone size: few
J gene: TRBJ2-5
CDR3 DNA: TGTGCCAGCAGCATTGTTAGCGGGGGTGGAGAGACCCAGTACTTC
CDR3 protein: CASSIVSGGGETQYF

V gene: TRBV5-1
D gene: TRBD2
clone size: few
J gene: TRBJ2-1
CDR3 DNA: TGCGCCAGCAGCAGAATCGGGACTAGCGGGGAGCGCTCCTACAATGAGCAGTTCTTC
CDR3 protein: CASSRIGTSGERSYNEQFF